The next 17 T cell receptor beta chains were all read from a single sample in a study of cytomegalovirus exposure and HLA in healthy donors. TCRdb's table, derived via immunoSEQ multiplex PCR, lists solely in-frame clones and lacks some. The table lists about 54,000 clones, about nine tenths of them singletons, with approximately 8.4% in the top ten. The specimen sequenced was PBMCs. The receptors shown here come from a woman aged 18-29 years in good health and CMV-seropositive.

The chain employs TRBV14 and TRBJ1-2; tentatively, D is TRBD1 (6 bases). Germline V gene data show CDR1 as SGHDN and CDR2 as FVKESK. V gave up 0 bases and J gave up 0 bases, with 26 bases separating them. CDR3 length: 21 amino acids. CDR3 protein: CASSQEPLQGVAVGANYGYTF. The CDR3 nucleotides read TGTGCCAGCAGCCAAGAGCCGTTACAGGGTGTTGCCGTAGGAGCTAACTATGGCTACACCTTC.

The chain carries TRBV9 and TRBJ1-1; TRBD1 matches at 8 bases. V trimming: 4 bases; J trimming: 1 base; junction bases outside the gene matches: 9. Germline assignment: CDR1 SGDLS and CDR2 YYNGEE. This CDR3 spans 16 amino acids. Written as DNA, the CDR3 is TGTGCCAGCAGCCCCCGGACAGGGAATGGGAACACTGAAGCTTTCTTT. This sequence encodes CASSPRTGNGNTEAFF.

The chain recombines TRBV4-1 with TRBJ1-4; D is perhaps TRBD1 (6 bases). CDR3 size: 16 residues. V dropped 5 bases and J dropped 6 bases, with 19 bases sitting between them. Germline CDR1 MGHRA, CDR2 YSYEKL. DNA of the CDR3: TGCGCCAGCAGCTACAGGGCCCAACGGCCTTATGAAAAACTGTTTTTT. It is translated as CASSYRAQRPYEKLFF.

The chain carries TRBV6-4 and TRBJ1-1; D is uncertain. With 3 bases removed from V and 6 bases from J, the gap between germline ends came to 14 bases. The length of the CDR3 is 14 residues. The germline V gene encodes CDR1 MRHNA and CDR2 SNTAGT. CDR3 in amino acids: CASSESRENAEAFF. For the CDR3, the DNA is TGTGCCAGCAGTGAATCCCGAGAGAATGCTGAAGCTTTCTTT.

V usage is TRBV6-5 and J usage is TRBJ1-2, with TRBD1 identical over 8 bases. The CDR3 covers 11 residues. From germline, CDR1 is MNHEY and CDR2 SVGAGI. V lost 10 bases and J lost 7; bases outside the gene matches: 5. The DNA of the CDR3 is TGTGCCACCCAGGGGGCGGGTGGCTACACCTTC. Residues: CATQGAGGYTF.

This clone was seen more than once but under ten times. V gene TRBV4-1 combines with J gene TRBJ1-5, with D possibly matching TRBD1 (6 bases). V lost 0 bases, J lost 7 bases, and 16 bases lay in between. Looked up from germline, CDR1 is MGHRA and CDR2 is YSYEKL. The CDR3 runs 16 residues. CDR3 DNA: TGCGCCAGCAGCCAAGATGGGTCAGGGGAAGGACAGCCCCAGCATTTT. Protein product: CASSQDGSGEGQPQHF.

The V and J genes are TRBV25-1 and TRBJ2-7, with D possibly matching TRBD2 (5 bases). Germline values: CDR1 MGHDK, CDR2 SYGVNS. Between the trimmed V and J ends, which lost 3 bases and 6 bases, there was a span of 9 bases. The CDR3 totals 12 residues. CDR3 nucleotides: TGTGCCAGCAGTGACCGAGGGCCCGAGCAGTACTTC. This translates into CASSDRGPEQYF.

The chain joins TRBV5-1 to TRBJ1-3, with 8 nucleotides matching TRBD1. With V trimmed by 4 bases and J by 4 bases, 7 bases remained unmatched. The CDR3 runs to 15 residues. Germline assignment: CDR1 SGHRS and CDR2 YFSETQ. DNA for the CDR3: TGCGCCAGCAGCCAGGGACAGGCGGGCGGAAACACCATATATTTT. The encoded protein is CASSQGQAGGNTIYF.

The rearrangement joins TRBV4-3 to TRBJ1-1, with a possible D match to TRBD1 (6 bases). The CDR3 is 14 residues long. Trimming left V 1 base short and J 2 bases short, with 8 bases between. CDR1 and CDR2 (germline): LGHNA, YSLEER. CDR3 sequence: CASSQGQVNTEAFF. The CDR3 coding sequence is TGCGCCAGCAGCCAAGGACAGGTAAACACTGAAGCTTTCTTT.

The chain employs TRBV5-1 and TRBJ1-1; 8 bases match TRBD1. Unmatched junction bases numbered 15, after V lost 4 bases and J lost 4 bases. Germline V gene sequence: CDR1 SGHRS, CDR2 YFSETQ. CDR3 length: 17 amino acids. The CDR3 coding sequence is TGCGCCAGCAGCGGGCAAAGTGACAGGGGTGCTCCCACTGAAGCTTTCTTT. As protein: CASSGQSDRGAPTEAFF.

The chain joins TRBV9 to TRBJ2-3, with D tentatively TRBD1 (7 bases). V was pared by 4 bases and J by 5 bases, with 17 bases between. Germline values: CDR1 SGDLS, CDR2 YYNGEE. This CDR3 comprises 15 residues. The CDR3 protein is CASSPSVQGGDTQYF. The CDR3 DNA sequence: TGTGCCAGCAGCCCATCTGTCCAGGGGGGAGATACGCAGTATTTT. Full variable domain (missing parts from reference TRBV9 and TRBJ2-3): DSGVTQTPKHLITATGQRVTLRCSPRSGDLSVYWYQQSLDQGLQFLIQYYNGEERAKGNILERFSAQQFPDLHSELNLSSLELGDSALYFCASSPSVQGGDTQYFGPGTRLTVL.

This chain joins TRBV6-5 and TRBJ2-7; 8 bases are shared with TRBD1. CDR3 length equals 13 residues. With V trimmed by 5 bases and J by 6 bases, 6 bases remained unmatched. Looked up from germline, CDR1 is MNHEY and CDR2 is SVGAGI. Written as DNA, the CDR3 is TGTGCCAGCAGTCAGGGGGCGGGTGCCGAGCAGTACTTC. Protein: CASSQGAGAEQYF.

A single count supports this clone. The rearrangement joins TRBV7-6 to TRBJ1-3; D is undetermined. V lost 1 base and J 0 bases, leaving 7 bases between the germline ends. Germline V gene sequence: CDR1 SGHVS, CDR2 FNYEAQ. The CDR3 is 15 residues long. CDR3 loop: CASSLGADSGNTIYF. The CDR3, as DNA: TGTGCCAGCAGCTTAGGGGCAGACTCTGGAAACACCATATATTTT.

V usage is TRBV7-6 and J usage is TRBJ2-2; unclear D gene. The CDR3 loop spans 11 amino acids. CDR1 is SGHVS, CDR2 FNYEAQ, per germline. Trimming shortened V by 7 bases and J by 5 bases, and 5 bases separated the two germline ends. CDR3 amino acids: CASTSTGELFF. CDR3 DNA: TGTGCCAGCACCTCTACCGGGGAGCTGTTTTTT.

The chain carries TRBV11-3 and TRBJ2-1; the D is unclear. This CDR3 has 11 amino acids. The V end was cut by 4 bases, the J end by 6 bases, with 4 bases between. Germline V CDR1 and CDR2: SGHNT, YENEEA. The CDR3 nucleotides read TGTGCCAGCAGCTCCAGCAATGAGCAGTTCTTC. Amino acids: CASSSSNEQFF.

The chain joins TRBV7-3 to TRBJ2-7; the D gene is possibly TRBD1 (5 bases). Germline V gives CDR1 SGHTA, CDR2 FQGTGA. CDR3 length: 12 amino acids. Trimming removed 7 bases at V and 3 bases at J, with 10 bases between. The CDR3 sequence is CASNQGLYEQYF. The DNA for the CDR3 is TGTGCCAGCAACCAGGGCCTCTACGAGCAGTACTTC.

The genes are TRBV11-2 and TRBJ2-1; TRBD2 matches at 12 bases. With 8 bases clipped from V and 4 bases from J, the junction kept 3 bases outside the gene matches. There are 14 residues in the CDR3. Germline values: CDR1 SGHAT, CDR2 FQNNGV. This CDR3 is CASATSGGYNEQFF. The CDR3, as DNA: TGTGCCAGCGCGACTAGCGGGGGTTACAATGAGCAGTTCTTC.